These 9 T cell receptor beta chains came from one sample sequenced in a study of PD-1 blockade in classical Hodgkin lymphoma. Each and every patient relapsed after autologous stem cell transplantation, and patients got differing brentuximab vedotin exposure. Assay used: immunoSEQ multiplex PCR; TCRdb lists only in-frame clones, some missing. The repertoire has 20,000 or so clones, approximately 84% of them found once; the top ten carry 6.3%. Sequenced material: peripheral blood mononuclear cells (PBMCs), taken at baseline. The source is a human donor with classical Hodgkin lymphoma.

V gene TRBV6-5 combines with J gene TRBJ1-1; weak D call: TRBD1 (6 bases). The CDR3 totals 12 residues. Looked up from germline, CDR1 is MNHEY and CDR2 is SVGAGI. V dropped 2 bases and J dropped 9 bases, with 10 bases sitting between them. The DNA of the CDR3 is TGTGCCAGCAGTTACCGAGGGGGACAAGCTTTCTTT. It encodes CASSYRGGQAFF.

The rearrangement joins TRBV9 to TRBJ2-7; 9 nucleotides line up with TRBD1. The V and J ends lost 0 bases and 4 bases, in that order; junction bases with no gene match: 5. The length of the CDR3 is 15 residues. CDR1 and CDR2 from the germline V gene are SGDLS and YYNGEE. The DNA of the CDR3 is TGTGCCAGCAGCGTAGGGGACAGGGCTAGTTACGAGCAGTACTTC. Protein sequence: CASSVGDRASYEQYF.

V is TRBV5-1 and J is TRBJ2-5; possible D gene TRBD1, 6 bases. Per the germline V gene, CDR1 is SGHRS and CDR2 is YFSETQ. This CDR3 spans 15 amino acids. V lost 2 bases and J 0 bases, leaving 11 bases between the germline ends. Here the CDR3 DNA reads TGCGCCAGCAGCTTCCTGAGGGGGTACCAAGAGACCCAGTACTTC. Translating gives CASSFLRGYQETQYF.

As to this clone: Other nucleotide sequences from this sample produce the same CDR3. This chain links TRBV6-5 with TRBJ2-2; unclear D gene. Trimming shortened V by 6 bases and J by 7 bases, and 6 bases separated the two germline ends. CDR3 length: 11 amino acids. Germline V gives CDR1 MNHEY, CDR2 SVGAGI. Here the CDR3 DNA reads TGTGCCAGCAGCTGGGGCGGGGAGCTGTTTTTT. Translating it yields CASSWGGELFF.

The J gene is TRBJ1-3, the V gene TRBV7-8, with D unclear. V dropped 1 base and J dropped 6 bases, with 13 bases sitting between them. Germline CDR1 and CDR2: SGHVS and FQNEAQ. The CDR3 length is 15 residues. CDR3 protein: CASSLDSWAENTIYF. The CDR3 region has the DNA TGTGCCAGCAGCTTAGACAGCTGGGCTGAAAACACCATATATTTT. Full variable domain (outside the CDR3, taken from reference TRBV7-8 and TRBJ1-3): GAGVSQSPRYKVAKRGQDVALRCDPISGHVSLFWYQQALGQGPEFLTYFQNEAQLDKSGLPSDRFFAERPEGSVSTLKIQRTQQEDSAVYLCASSLDSWAENTIYFGEGSWLTVV.

The CDR3 DNA sequence: TGTGCCAGCAGTTCTCGTACCGAGAGAGCTTTCTTT. Amino acid sequence: CASSSRTERAFF. The chain couples TRBV2 to TRBJ1-1; D gene uncertain. Looked up from germline, CDR1 is SNHLY and CDR2 is FYNNEI. CDR3 length equals 12 residues. The germline V and J ends were trimmed by 5 bases and 10 bases, with 14 bases remaining between them.

The chain combines TRBV6-1 with TRBJ1-1, with D uncertain. Trimming pared 5 bases from V and 7 bases from J, leaving 11 bases between. The CDR3 totals 12 residues. Germline V gives CDR1 MNHNS, CDR2 SASEGT. CDR3 in DNA: TGTGCCAGCAGTTTAGAGGGTATTGAAGCTTTCTTT. Encoded protein: CASSLEGIEAFF.

The chain combines TRBV28 with TRBJ1-2, with D perhaps matching TRBD1 (5 bases). The CDR3 is 12 residues long. Per the germline V gene, CDR1 is MDHEN and CDR2 is SYDVKM. The V and J ends lost 5 bases and 7 bases respectively, with 11 bases between them. In nucleotides, the CDR3 is TGTGCCAGCAGTCCTAGGGGTCCTGGCTACACCTTC. It encodes CASSPRGPGYTF.

CDR3 sequence (DNA): TGTGCCAGCAGCTTCGGACAGGGATCTGGGGCCAACGTCCTGACTTTC. It specifies CASSFGQGSGANVLTF. J is TRBJ2-6 and V is TRBV7-2; 8 bases match TRBD1. The CDR3 is made up of 16 amino acids. CDR1 and CDR2 from the germline V gene are SGHTA and FQGNSA. J lost 1 base, V lost 3 bases, and 2 bases had no gene match.